This TCR beta chain was sequenced in a study of OX40 agonist ivuxolimab in advanced cancers. Broadly, across the study: Ivuxolimab, which targeted the costimulatory receptor OX40 (CD134), was an agonistic, fully human IgG2 monoclonal antibody. In the dose-escalation cohort, around 80% of patients were male, and the mean age was 60 years with a range of roughly 20 to 79. The paper covers the monotherapy dose-escalation part of the phase I ivuxolimab trial, which included N ≈ 50 patients. Three dose-escalation patients achieved partial responses, one with hepatocellular carcinoma and two with cutaneous melanoma. The point of sequencing TCRbeta in the periphery was to test whether ivuxolimab changed TCR sequence diversity and drove clonal T-cell expansion. Prior anti-PD-1, anti-PD-L1 or anti-CTLA-4 therapy was permitted, and about 40% of dose-escalation patients had received checkpoint inhibitors. Intravenous ivuxolimab was administered to patients every 2 weeks at six dose levels: 0.01, 0.1, 0.3, 1.5, 3 and 10 mg/kg. Of the approximately 50 dose-escalation patients, hepatocellular carcinoma was present in approximately 20, melanoma in roughly 15, renal cell carcinoma in 9 and head and neck cancer in 9.

Patients with autoimmune disease history or receiving systemic immunosuppression were excluded from the trial. Peripheral blood for TCR sequencing was collected from all dose cohorts at baseline, on cycle 4 day 1, and on cycle 7 day 1. The samples were drawn from a first-in-human, open-label, multicenter phase I dose-escalation trial of ivuxolimab. The trial enrolled adults with locally advanced or metastatic head and neck squamous cell, hepatocellular, melanoma or renal cell carcinoma. Before TCR sequencing, CD4+ and CD8+ T cells were separately sorted from peripheral blood. Reading the germline V gene gives CDR1 SGHDT and CDR2 YYEEEE. A distance of 17 bases separates the germline ends of V and J, which lose 3 bases and 4 bases respectively. The CDR3 has 16 amino acids, counting the end cysteine and phenylalanine. Of the read, only the CDR3 DNA is kept; its 48 bases are in frame from base 1. This clone was seen a single time. Its antigen is not yet known. No clone much larger than this one lies a single base away; base qualities are absent.

Genomic DNA was isolated from the sorted cells so that the TCRbeta CDR3 region could be sequenced. TCRbeta CDR3 regions were sequenced using the immunoSEQ Assay. The source is immuneACCESS, and TCRdb retained only in-frame sequences with V and J called. Part of the clones is not carried over; for the studies checked, unresolved V genes explain less than half of this, and the remainder is unexplained. The sample data list roughly 34,000 clones, and roughly 84% of these were observed just once. Of the sample, less than 2% falls within the top ten clones. Results the study describes overall, beyond this receptor: The antigen specificity of the peripheral T cells that underwent clonal expansion was not determined. After ivuxolimab, expanded clones were on average more numerous among CD8+ T cells than among CD4+ T cells. In partial responders in the 0.1-3.0 mg/kg groups, normalized peripheral clonal expansion was found to be among the lowest, especially among CD8+ T cells. Low levels of normalized T-cell clonal expansion were also seen in some patients who did not respond. At doses of 0.1 to 3.0 mg/kg, clonal expansion of both CD4+ and CD8+ blood T cells was observed from baseline to week 6.

Source: CD4+ or CD8+ T cells sorted from blood, taken in a trial of the OX40 agonist ivuxolimab. The TCR comes from an adult with an advanced solid tumor such as melanoma, head and neck, liver or kidney cancer. The chain couples TRBV5-6 to TRBJ1-5; possibly the D gene is TRBD1, per 6 matching bases. At the DNA level, the sequence is TGTGCCAGCAGCTGGGGGGGCAGGGCAAGAAATCAGCCCCAGCATTTT. Its product reads: CASSWGGRARNQPQHF. Extended through the reference TRBV5-6 and TRBJ1-5 proteins, this CDR3 yields the full variable domain: DAGVTQSPTHLIKTRGQQVTLRCSPKSGHDTVSWYQQALGQGPQFIFQYYEEEERQRGNFPDRFSGHQFPNYSSELNVNALLLGDSALYLCASSWGGRARNQPQHFGDGTRLSIL.